This T cell receptor (beta chain) originates from a study of blood T cells in healthy people across ages. General study results and limits: Both naive CD4+ cell counts and diversity were greater in long-lived donors than in aged donors. A roughly linear fall in TCR beta diversity per million T cells was seen with increasing age.

Germline V gene lookup returns CDR1 DFQATT and CDR2 SNEGSKA (reference sequence). The CDR3 has 15 amino acids. This clonotype was seen only once. Its specificity is unknown. The second PCR ran roughly 7 to 11 cycles with a sample-barcoded 5' primer and J-beta primers. Researchers report that a template-switch adaptor with 12 random nucleotides tagged each cDNA molecule. MiXCR was run by TCRdb on the 5' RACE reads, yielding one entry per CDR3 protein. The table has fewer than 700,000 distinct CDR3 sequences, around half seen once; the top ten hold about 26%. V usage is TRBV20-1 and J usage is TRBJ2-5; D is possibly TRBD1 or TRBD2 (6 bases each). TRBJ2-4 matches the DNA end more closely, so the J call is doubtful. Material for sequencing was blood. This TCR derives from an elderly man in good health. The CDR3 nucleotides are TGCAGTGCTAGAGTAAAAGGGGGGGCCAAAAACATTCAGTACTTC. Protein product: CSARVKGGAKNIQYF.